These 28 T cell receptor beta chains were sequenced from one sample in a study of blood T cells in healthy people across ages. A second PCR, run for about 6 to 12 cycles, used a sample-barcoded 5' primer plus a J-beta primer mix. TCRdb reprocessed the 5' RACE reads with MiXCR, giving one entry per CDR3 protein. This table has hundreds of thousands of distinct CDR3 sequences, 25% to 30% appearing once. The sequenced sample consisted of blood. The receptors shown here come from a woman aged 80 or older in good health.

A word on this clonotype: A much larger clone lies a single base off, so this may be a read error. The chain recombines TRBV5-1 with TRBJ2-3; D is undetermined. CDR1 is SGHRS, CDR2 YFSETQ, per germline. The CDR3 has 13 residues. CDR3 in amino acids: CASSSTQSDMQYF. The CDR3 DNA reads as TGCGCCAGCAGCTCCACCCAGTCAGATATGCAGTATTTT.

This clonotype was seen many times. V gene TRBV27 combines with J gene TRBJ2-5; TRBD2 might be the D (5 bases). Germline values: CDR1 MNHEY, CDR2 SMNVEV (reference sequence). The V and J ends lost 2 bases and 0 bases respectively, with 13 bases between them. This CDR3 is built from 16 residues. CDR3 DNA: TGTGCCAGCAGTTTACGCGCGTCGGGGTACCAAGAGACCCAGTACTTC. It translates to CASSLRASGYQETQYF.

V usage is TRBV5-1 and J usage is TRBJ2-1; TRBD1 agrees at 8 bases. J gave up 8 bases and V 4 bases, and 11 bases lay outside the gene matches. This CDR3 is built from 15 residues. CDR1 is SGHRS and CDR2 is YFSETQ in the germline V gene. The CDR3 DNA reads TGCGCCAGCAGCACGGGACAGGTGGGGTTCGATGAGCAGTTCTTC. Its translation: CASSTGQVGFDEQFF.

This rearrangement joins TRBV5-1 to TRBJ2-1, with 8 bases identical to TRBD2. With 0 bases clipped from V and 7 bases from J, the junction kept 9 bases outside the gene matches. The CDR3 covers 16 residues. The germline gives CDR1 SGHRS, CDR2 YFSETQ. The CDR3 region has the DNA TGCGCCAGCAGCTTGGGTCCGGGACTAGTGGTAAATGAGCAGTTCTTC. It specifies CASSLGPGLVVNEQFF.

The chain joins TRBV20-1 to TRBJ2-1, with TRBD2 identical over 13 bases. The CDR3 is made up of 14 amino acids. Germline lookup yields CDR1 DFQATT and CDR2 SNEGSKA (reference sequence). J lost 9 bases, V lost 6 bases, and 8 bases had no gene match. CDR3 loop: CSAVTSGRGFEQFF. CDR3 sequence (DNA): TGCAGTGCCGTAACTAGCGGGAGGGGATTTGAGCAGTTCTTC.

The CDR3: CASRKGQGSRGNTIYF. CDR3 DNA: TGTGCCAGCAGGAAAGGGCAGGGATCGAGAGGAAACACCATATATTTT. The gene calls are TRBV7-2 and TRBJ1-3; perhaps TRBD1 as D (5 bases). This CDR3 is built from 16 residues. V lost 6 bases, J lost 4 bases, and 19 bases lay in between. The germline gives CDR1 SGHTA, CDR2 FQGNSA.

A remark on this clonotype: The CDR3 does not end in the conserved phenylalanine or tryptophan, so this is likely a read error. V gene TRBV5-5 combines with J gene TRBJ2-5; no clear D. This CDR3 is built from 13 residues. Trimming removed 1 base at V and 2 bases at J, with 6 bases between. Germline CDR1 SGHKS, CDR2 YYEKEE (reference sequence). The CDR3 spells CASSLSGQETQYS. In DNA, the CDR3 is TGTGCCAGCAGCTTGAGTGGACAAGAGACCCAGTACAGC.

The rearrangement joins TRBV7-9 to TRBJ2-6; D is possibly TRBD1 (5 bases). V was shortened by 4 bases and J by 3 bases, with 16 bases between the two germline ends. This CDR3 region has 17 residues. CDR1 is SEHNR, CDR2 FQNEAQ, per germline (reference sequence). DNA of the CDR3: TGTGCCAGCAGCTCTGGGGAAGGGGTCGGTGGGGCCAACGTCCTGACTTTC. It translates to CASSSGEGVGGANVLTF.

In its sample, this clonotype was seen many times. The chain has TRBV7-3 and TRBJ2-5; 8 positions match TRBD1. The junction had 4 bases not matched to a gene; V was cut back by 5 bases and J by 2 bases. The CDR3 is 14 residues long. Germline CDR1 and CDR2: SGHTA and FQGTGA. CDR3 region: CASSIGQGQETQYF. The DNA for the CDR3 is TGTGCCAGCAGCATTGGACAGGGACAAGAGACCCAGTACTTC.

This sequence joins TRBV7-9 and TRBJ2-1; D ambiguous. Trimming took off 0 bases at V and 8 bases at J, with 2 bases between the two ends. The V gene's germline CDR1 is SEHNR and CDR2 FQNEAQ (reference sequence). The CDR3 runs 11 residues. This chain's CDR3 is CASSLADEQFF. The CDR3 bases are TGTGCCAGCAGCTTAGCGGATGAGCAGTTCTTC.

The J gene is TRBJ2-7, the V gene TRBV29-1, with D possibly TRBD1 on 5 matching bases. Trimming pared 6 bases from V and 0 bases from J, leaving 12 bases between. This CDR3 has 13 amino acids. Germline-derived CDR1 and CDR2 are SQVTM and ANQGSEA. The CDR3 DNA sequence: TGCAGCGTCCGACAGCCCGACTCCTACGAGCAGTACTTC. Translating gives CSVRQPDSYEQYF.

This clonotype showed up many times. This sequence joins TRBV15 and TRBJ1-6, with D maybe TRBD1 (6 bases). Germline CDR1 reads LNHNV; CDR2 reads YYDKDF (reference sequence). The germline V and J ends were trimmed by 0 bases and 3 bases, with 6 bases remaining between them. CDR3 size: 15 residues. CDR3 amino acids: CATSREQGYNSPLHF. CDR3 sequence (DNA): TGTGCCACCAGCAGAGAACAGGGCTATAATTCACCCCTCCACTTT. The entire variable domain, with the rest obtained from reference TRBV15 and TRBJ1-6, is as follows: DAMVIQNPRYQVTQFGKPVTLSCSQTLNHNVMYWYQQKSSQAPKLLFHYYDKDFNNEADTPDNFQSRRPNTSFCFLDIRSPGLGDTAMYLCATSREQGYNSPLHFGNGTRLTVT.

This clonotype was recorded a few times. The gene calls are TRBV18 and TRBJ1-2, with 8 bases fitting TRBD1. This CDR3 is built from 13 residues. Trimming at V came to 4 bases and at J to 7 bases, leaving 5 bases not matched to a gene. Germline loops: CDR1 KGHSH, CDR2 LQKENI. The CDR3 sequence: CASSQDREVGYTF. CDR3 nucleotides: TGTGCCAGCTCACAGGACAGGGAAGTTGGCTACACCTTC.

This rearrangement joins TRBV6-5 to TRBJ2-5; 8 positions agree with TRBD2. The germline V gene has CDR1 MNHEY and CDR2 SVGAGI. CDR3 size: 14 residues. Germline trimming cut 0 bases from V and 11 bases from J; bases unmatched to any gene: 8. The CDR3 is CASSYSAGALAQYF. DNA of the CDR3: TGTGCCAGCAGTTACTCAGCGGGAGCGCTGGCGCAGTACTTC.

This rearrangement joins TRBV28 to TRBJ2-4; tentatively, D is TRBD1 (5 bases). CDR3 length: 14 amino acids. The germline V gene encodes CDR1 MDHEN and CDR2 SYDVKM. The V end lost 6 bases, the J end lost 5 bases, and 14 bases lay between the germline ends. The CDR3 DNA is TGTGCCAGCAGGCATCAGGGTAGCCAAAACATTCAGTACTTC. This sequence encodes CASRHQGSQNIQYF.

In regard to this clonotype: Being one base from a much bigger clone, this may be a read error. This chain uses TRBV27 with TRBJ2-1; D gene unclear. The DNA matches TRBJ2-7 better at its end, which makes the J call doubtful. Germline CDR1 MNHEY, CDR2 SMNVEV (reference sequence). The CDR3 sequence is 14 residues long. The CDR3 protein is CASSLGDSYNEQYF. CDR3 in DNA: TGTGCCAGCAGCCTCGGTGACTCCTACAATGAGCAGTACTTC.

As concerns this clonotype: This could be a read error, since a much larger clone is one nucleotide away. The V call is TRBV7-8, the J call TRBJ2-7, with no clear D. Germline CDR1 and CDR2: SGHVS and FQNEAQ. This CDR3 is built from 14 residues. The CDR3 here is CVSSLTEASYEQYF. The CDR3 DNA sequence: TGTGTCAGCAGCTTAACCGAGGCCTCCTACGAGCAGTACTTC.

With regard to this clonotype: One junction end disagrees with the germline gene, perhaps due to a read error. In DNA, the CDR3 is TGTGCCAGCAGTTCCCGAGGACAGGGGAGCGCAGATGCGCAGTATTTT. Translated, it gives CASSSRGQGSADAQYF. V usage is TRBV12-3 or TRBV12-4 and J usage is TRBJ2-3; 9 nucleotides line up with TRBD1. There are 16 residues in the CDR3.

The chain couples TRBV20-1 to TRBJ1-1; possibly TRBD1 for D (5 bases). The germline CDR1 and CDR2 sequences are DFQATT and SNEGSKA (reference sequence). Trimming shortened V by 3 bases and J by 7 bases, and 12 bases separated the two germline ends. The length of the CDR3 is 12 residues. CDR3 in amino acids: CSARPGGVEAFF. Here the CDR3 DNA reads TGCAGTGCTAGGCCTGGAGGGGTTGAAGCTTTCTTT.

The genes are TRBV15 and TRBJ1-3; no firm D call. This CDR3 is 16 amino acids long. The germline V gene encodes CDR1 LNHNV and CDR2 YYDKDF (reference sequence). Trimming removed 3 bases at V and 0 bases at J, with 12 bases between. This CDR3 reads CATSSPRFPSGNTIYF. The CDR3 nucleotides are TGTGCCACCAGCAGCCCCAGGTTTCCCTCTGGAAACACCATATATTTT. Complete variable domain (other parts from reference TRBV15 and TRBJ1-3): DAMVIQNPRYQVTQFGKPVTLSCSQTLNHNVMYWYQQKSSQAPKLLFHYYDKDFNNEADTPDNFQSRRPNTSFCFLDIRSPGLGDTAMYLCATSSPRFPSGNTIYFGEGSWLTVV.

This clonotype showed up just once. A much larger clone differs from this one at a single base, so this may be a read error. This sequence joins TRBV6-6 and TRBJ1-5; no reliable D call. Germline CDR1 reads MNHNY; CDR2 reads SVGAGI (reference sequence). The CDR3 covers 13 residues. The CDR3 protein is CVSTKSTPQPQHF. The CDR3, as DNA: TGTGTCAGCACGAAGAGTACTCCCCAGCCCCAGCATTTT.

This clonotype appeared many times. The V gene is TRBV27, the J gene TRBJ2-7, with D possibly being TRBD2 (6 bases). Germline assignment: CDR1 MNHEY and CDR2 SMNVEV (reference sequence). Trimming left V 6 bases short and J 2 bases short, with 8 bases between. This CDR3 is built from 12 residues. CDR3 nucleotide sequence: TGTGCCAGCAGGGGACTGCCCTACGAGCAGTACTTC. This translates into CASRGLPYEQYF.

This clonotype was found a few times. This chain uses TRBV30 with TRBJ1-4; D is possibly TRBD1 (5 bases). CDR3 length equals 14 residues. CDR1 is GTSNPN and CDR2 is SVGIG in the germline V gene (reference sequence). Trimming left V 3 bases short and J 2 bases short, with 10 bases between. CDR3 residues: CAWSGGRTNEKLFF. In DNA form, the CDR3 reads TGTGCCTGGAGCGGGGGGAGGACTAATGAAAAACTGTTTTTT. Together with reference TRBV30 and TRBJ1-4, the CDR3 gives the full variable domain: SQTIHQWPATLVQPVGSPLSLECTVEGTSNPNLYWYRQAAGRGLQLLFYSVGIGQISSEVPQNLSASRPQDRQFILSSKKLLLSDSGFYLCAWSGGRTNEKLFFGSGTQLSVL.

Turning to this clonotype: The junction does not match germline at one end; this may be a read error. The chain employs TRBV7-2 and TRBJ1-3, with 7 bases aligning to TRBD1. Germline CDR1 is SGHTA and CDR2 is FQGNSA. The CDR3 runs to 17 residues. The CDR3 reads CASSLAPGQSSGNTRYF. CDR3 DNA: TGTGCCAGCAGCTTAGCTCCGGGACAGAGCTCTGGAAACACCAGATATTTT.

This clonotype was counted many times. CDR3 nucleotides: TGTGCCAGCAGCCAAGAACAGCACTATGGCTACACCTTC. Encoded protein: CASSQEQHYGYTF. The chain couples TRBV3-1 to TRBJ1-2; D remains ambiguous. Germline values: CDR1 LGHDT, CDR2 YNNKEL (reference sequence). Trimming stripped 0 bases from V and 3 bases from J, with 5 bases between. The CDR3 runs to 13 residues.

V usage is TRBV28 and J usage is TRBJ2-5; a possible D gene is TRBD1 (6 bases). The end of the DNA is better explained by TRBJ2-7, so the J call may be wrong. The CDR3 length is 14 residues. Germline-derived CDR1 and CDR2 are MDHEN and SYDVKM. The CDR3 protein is CASSLSDSIYEQYF. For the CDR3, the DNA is TGTGCCAGCAGTTTATCGGACAGTATCTACGAGCAGTACTTC.

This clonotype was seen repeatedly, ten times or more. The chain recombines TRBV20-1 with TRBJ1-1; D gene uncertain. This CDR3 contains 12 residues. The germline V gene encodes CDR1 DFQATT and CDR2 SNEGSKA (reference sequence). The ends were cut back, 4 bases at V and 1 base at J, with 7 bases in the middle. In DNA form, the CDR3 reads TGCAGTGCTAAAGACGAGAACACTGAAGCTTTCTTT. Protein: CSAKDENTEAFF.

Written as DNA, the CDR3 is TGTGCCATCAGTGGACTGGCGGGACCCGATGAGCAGTTCTTC. Translating it yields CAISGLAGPDEQFF. The chain carries TRBV10-3 and TRBJ2-1; TRBD2 might be the D (6 bases). The V and J ends lost 4 bases and 8 bases respectively, with 15 bases between them. This CDR3 has 14 amino acids. Germline V CDR1 and CDR2: ENHRY, SYGVKD.